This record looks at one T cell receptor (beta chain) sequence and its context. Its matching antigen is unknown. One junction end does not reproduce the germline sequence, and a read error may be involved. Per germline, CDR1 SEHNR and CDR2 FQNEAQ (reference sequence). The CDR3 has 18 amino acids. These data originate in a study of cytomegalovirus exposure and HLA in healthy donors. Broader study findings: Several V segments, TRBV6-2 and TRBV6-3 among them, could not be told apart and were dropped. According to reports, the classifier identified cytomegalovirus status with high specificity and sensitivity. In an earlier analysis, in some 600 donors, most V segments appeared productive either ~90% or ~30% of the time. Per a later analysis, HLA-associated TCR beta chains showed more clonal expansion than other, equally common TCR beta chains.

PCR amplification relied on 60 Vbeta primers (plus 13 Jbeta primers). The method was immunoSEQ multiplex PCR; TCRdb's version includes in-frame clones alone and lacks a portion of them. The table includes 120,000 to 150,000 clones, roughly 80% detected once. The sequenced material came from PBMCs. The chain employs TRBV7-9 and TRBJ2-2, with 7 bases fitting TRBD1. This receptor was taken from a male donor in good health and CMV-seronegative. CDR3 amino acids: CSSSPPRKGTENTGELFF. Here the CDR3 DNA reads TGTTCCAGCAGCCCCCCTCGGAAAGGGACAGAGAACACCGGGGAGCTGTTTTTT. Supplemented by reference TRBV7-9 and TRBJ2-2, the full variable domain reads DTGVSQNPRHKITKRGQNVTFRCDPISEHNRLYWYRQTLGQGPEFLTYFQNEAQLEKSRLLSDRFSAERPKGSFSTLEIQRTEQGDSAMYLCSSSPPRKGTENTGELFFGEGSRLTVL.